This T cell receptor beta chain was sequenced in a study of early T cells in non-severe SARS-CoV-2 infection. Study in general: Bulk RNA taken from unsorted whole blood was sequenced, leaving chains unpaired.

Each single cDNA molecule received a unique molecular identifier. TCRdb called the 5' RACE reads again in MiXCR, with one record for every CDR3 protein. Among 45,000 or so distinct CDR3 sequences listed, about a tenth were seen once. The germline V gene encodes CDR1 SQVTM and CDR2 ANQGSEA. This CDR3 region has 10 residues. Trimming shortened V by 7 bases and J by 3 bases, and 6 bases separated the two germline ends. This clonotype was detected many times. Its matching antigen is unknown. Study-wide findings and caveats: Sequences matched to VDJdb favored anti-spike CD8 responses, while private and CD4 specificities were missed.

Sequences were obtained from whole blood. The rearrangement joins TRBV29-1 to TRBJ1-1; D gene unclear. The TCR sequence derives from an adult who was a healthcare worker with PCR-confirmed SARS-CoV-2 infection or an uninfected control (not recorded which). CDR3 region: CSAGDTEAFF. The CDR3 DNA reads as TGCAGCGCCGGAGACACTGAAGCTTTCTTT.